This TCR beta chain was captured in a study of identical twins. Study results and caveats: The models systematically underestimated how much out-of-frame TCR alpha was shared in monozygotic twins.

Germline values: CDR1 MNHEY, CDR2 SMNVEV (reference sequence). Losses at the gene ends were 5 bases for V and 4 bases for J; bases not matched to a gene: 10. This CDR3 comprises 15 residues. As for this clonotype: Its target is not known.

The authors used template switching to add a universal primer site and gave cDNA unique molecular identifiers. One entry per CDR3 protein, called by TCRdb with MiXCR from the 5' RACE reads. The table includes 690,000 or so distinct CDR3 sequences, 8.5% to 9.5% detected once. These data also featured in a second study, about yellow fever vaccine responses in identical twins.

The specimen was PBMCs. The chain recombines TRBV27 with TRBJ1-1, with 7 bases matching TRBD1. This clonotype was obtained from a woman between 18 and 29 years old in good health. The DNA of the CDR3 is TGTGCCAGCAGTCCTACAGGGGAGGGAGGCACTGAAGCTTTCTTT. It yields the protein CASSPTGEGGTEAFF.